The rows below give T cell receptor beta chains drawn from one sample of a study of shared clonotypes between healthy human individuals. Sequenced by immunoSEQ multiplex PCR; TCRdb stores in-frame clones only, minus some. The sample holds some 2,000,000 clones, under 97% seen once. Material for sequencing was naive CD4+ T cells sorted from blood. All receptors come from a man aged 18 to 35 in good health. Both conserved end residues are part of each CDR3. D genes are given only for firm matches. A row's size may be missing; if present it is once, few, many or a size class.

v_gene	d_gene	abundance	j_gene	CDR3nt	CDR3aa
TRBV6-6	TRBD2	.	TRBJ2-5	TGTGCCAGCAGTTCACTGGGACTAGCGCAAGAGACCCAGTACTTC	CASSSLGLAQETQYF
TRBV6-4	.	.	TRBJ2-7	TGTGCCAGCAGTGACGCGTGCAGGGACCCCTACGAGCAGTACTTC	CASSDACRDPYEQYF
TRBV19	.	.	TRBJ2-4	TGTGCCAGTAGCCCGGGACTAGCCAAAAACATTCAGTACTTC	CASSPGLAKNIQYF
TRBV5-5	.	.	TRBJ2-7	TGTGCCAGCAGCACGGACAGAGGAAGCTCCTACGAGCAGTACTTC	CASSTDRGSSYEQYF
TRBV30	.	.	TRBJ2-3	TGTGCCTGGAGTCGTCTCGGAGCTAGCACAGATACGCAGTATTTT	CAWSRLGASTDTQYF
TRBV5-1	.	.	TRBJ2-3	TGCGCCAGCAGCTTGGCCGGGGCGCAAGATACGCAGTATTTT	CASSLAGAQDTQYF
TRBV7-8	.	.	TRBJ2-3	TGTGCCAGCAGCCCCCGGGGAGGCACAGATACGCAGTATTTT	CASSPRGGTDTQYF
TRBV28	.	.	TRBJ2-7	TGTGCCAGCAGTTTAGAAAAAATCTACGAGCAGTACTTC	CASSLEKIYEQYF
TRBV7-6	.	.	TRBJ1-3	TGTGCCAGCAGCTTAGACGGGGGGAGTGGAAACACCATATATTTT	CASSLDGGSGNTIYF
TRBV30	.	few	TRBJ1-5	TGTGCCTGGAGTGTAAGCTGGCGTTATAGCAATCAGCCCCAGCATTTT	CAWSVSWRYSNQPQHF
TRBV25-1	TRBD1	.	TRBJ1-2	TGTGCCAGCAGTGAATGGAACGGGGGGACAGCTGGCTACACCTTC	CASSEWNGGTAGYTF
TRBV7-8	TRBD2	.	TRBJ2-3	TGTGCCAGCCTACTGGGGGGGTCTAGCACAGATACGCAGTATTTT	CASLLGGSSTDTQYF
TRBV19	TRBD1	.	TRBJ1-1	TGTGCCAGTAGAACAGGGGGCAGAGCTGAAGCTTTCTTT	CASRTGGRAEAFF
TRBV7-9	TRBD1	once	TRBJ1-6	TGTGCCAGCAGCTTCGGTGGGACAGGGGGCGCCGGGTCACCCCTCCACTTT	CASSFGGTGGAGSPLHF
TRBV27	TRBD2	.	TRBJ2-7	TGTGCCAGCAGTCCTTTAGCGGGCTCGGGGGAGCAGTACTTC	CASSPLAGSGEQYF
TRBV30	.	.	TRBJ1-5	TGTGCCTGGACAAATCCCTATAGCAATCAGCCCCAGCATTTT	CAWTNPYSNQPQHF
TRBV2	.	.	TRBJ1-6	TGTGCCAGCAGTGACATCCCGACGGCCTATAATTCACCCCTCCACTTT	CASSDIPTAYNSPLHF
TRBV30	.	.	TRBJ2-2	TGTGCCTGGAGATTTACAGCGAACACCGGGGAGCTGTTTTTT	CAWRFTANTGELFF
TRBV29-1	TRBD1	few	TRBJ1-2	TGCAGCGTTGAAGATTGGGGAGGGGGCAACTATGGCTACACCTTC	CSVEDWGGGNYGYTF
TRBV2	TRBD1	.	TRBJ1-5	TGTGCCAGCAGTCGGGGACAGGGGGAGGTTCAGCCCCAGCATTTT	CASSRGQGEVQPQHF
TRBV4-1	.	.	TRBJ1-4	TGCGCCAGCAAGATTAGGCGGTCTCTAGGTGAAAAACTGTTTTTT	CASKIRRSLGEKLFF
TRBV9	.	.	TRBJ2-1	TGTGCCAGCAGCCCCACCTACAATGAGCAGTTCTTC	CASSPTYNEQFF
TRBV27	.	.	TRBJ1-4	TGTGCCAGCAGTTCCGGGGAATGGGATGAAAAACTGTTTTTT	CASSSGEWDEKLFF
TRBV2	.	.	TRBJ1-6	TGTGCCAGCAGTGAAGCGTATTCACCCCTCCACTTT	CASSEAYSPLHF
TRBV7-8	TRBD1	.	TRBJ1-4	TGTGCCAGCAGCTTAGAGAGTCAGGGGGCCCGGGAAAAACTGTTTTTT	CASSLESQGAREKLFF
TRBV5-6	.	.	TRBJ1-4	TGTGCCAGCAGCTTCGCAGGGACTAATGAAAAACTGTTTTTT	CASSFAGTNEKLFF
TRBV5-1	TRBD1	.	TRBJ1-1	TGCGCCAGCAGCGTAGCTGGGACAGACGCTGAAGCTTTCTTT	CASSVAGTDAEAFF
TRBV18	.	.	TRBJ1-3	TGTGCCAGCTCACCGATTCCCGGGCCTTCGGGCAACACCATATATTTT	CASSPIPGPSGNTIYF
TRBV14	.	.	TRBJ2-1	TGTGCCAGCAGCCTTTACTTAGCAGCTTCCAATGAGCAGTTCTTC	CASSLYLAASNEQFF
TRBV28	.	.	TRBJ1-5	TGTGCCAGCAGTTTATTCAACCACCGTGCCAATCAGCCCCAGCATTTT	CASSLFNHRANQPQHF
TRBV5-8	TRBD1	.	TRBJ2-6	TGTGCCAGCAGCTTGAGGGGGCCTGGGGCCAACGTCCTGACTTTC	CASSLRGPGANVLTF
TRBV27	.	.	TRBJ1-1	TGTGCCAGCAGTTTAAGGACTCCGAACACTGAAGCTTTCTTT	CASSLRTPNTEAFF
TRBV7-2	.	once	TRBJ1-5	TGTGCCAGCAGCTTAGGGATGCAGTCCCAGCATTTT	CASSLGMQSQHF
TRBV12-5	.	.	TRBJ1-3	TGTGCTAGTGGTCTAACCCAGGGTGGTGGAAACACCATATATTTT	CASGLTQGGGNTIYF
TRBV27	TRBD1	.	TRBJ2-2	TGTGCCAGCACCCAGACAGGGGAGAAGGGCGGGGAGCTGTTTTTT	CASTQTGEKGGELFF
TRBV10-2	TRBD1	.	TRBJ1-5	TGCGCCAGCAGTTTGGGGACAGGGAAGAGCAATCAGCCCCAGCATTTT	CASSLGTGKSNQPQHF
TRBV28	.	.	TRBJ1-2	TGTGCCACTCGAGGTCGCGGCTACACCTTC	CATRGRGYTF
TRBV6-5	TRBD1	.	TRBJ1-1	TGTGCCAGCAGTTTGAGGACAGGCTGGACTGAAGCTTTCTTT	CASSLRTGWTEAFF
TRBV7-6	.	.	TRBJ2-5	TGTGCCAGCAGCCCAGGGAATGGGGTAGAGACCCAGTACTTC	CASSPGNGVETQYF
TRBV15	.	.	TRBJ1-2	TGTGCCACCAGCAGAGATTTAACGTCCGGAGGCTACACCTTC	CATSRDLTSGGYTF
TRBV10-3	.	.	TRBJ2-3	TGTGCCATCAGTGAGGGGGTAGCCCTTAGCACAGATACGCAGTATTTT	CAISEGVALSTDTQYF